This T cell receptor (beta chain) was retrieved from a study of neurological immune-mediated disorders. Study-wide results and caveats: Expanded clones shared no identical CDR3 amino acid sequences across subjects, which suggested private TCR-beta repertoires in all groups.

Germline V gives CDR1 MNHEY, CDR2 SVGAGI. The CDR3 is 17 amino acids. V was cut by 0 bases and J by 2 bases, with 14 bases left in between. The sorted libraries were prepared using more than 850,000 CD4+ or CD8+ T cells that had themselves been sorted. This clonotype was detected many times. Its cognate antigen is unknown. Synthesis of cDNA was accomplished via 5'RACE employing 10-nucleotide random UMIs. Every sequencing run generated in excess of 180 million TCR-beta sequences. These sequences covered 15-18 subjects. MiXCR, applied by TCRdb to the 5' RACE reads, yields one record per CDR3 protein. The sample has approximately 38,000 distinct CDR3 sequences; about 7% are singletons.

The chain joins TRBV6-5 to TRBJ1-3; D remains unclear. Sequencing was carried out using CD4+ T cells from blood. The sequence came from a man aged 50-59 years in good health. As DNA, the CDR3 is TGTGCCAGCAGTTACTCGAGACTCGGCGGTCCTGGAAACACCATATATTTT. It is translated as CASSYSRLGGPGNTIYF.